The 5 T cell receptor beta chains below come from one sample, sequenced in a study of blood T cell repertoires in COVID-19 (TCRdb year 2020). The library relied on the immunoSEQ multiplex PCR assay. TCRdb took this table from immuneACCESS and kept in-frame rearrangements with V and J called. Such tables lack part of the clones; where checked against another copy, unresolved V genes explain under half of the gap, and the rest is unexplained. Recorded for this sample are about 68,000 clones; around three quarters of them occurred a single time. The ten largest clones take up approximately 20% of the sample. Sequencing used peripheral blood. The receptors originated from a human donor in a cohort sampled during active COVID-19.

The gene calls are TRBV30 and TRBJ1-1, with D maybe TRBD1 (5 bases). The germline gives CDR1 GTSNPN, CDR2 SVGIG (reference sequence). With 0 bases removed from V and 7 bases from J, the gap between germline ends came to 12 bases. CDR3 size: 13 residues. The CDR3 coding sequence is TGTGCCTGGAGTGTACGGGGGACGGTTGAAGCTTTCTTT. This translates into CAWSVRGTVEAFF.

This rearrangement joins TRBV27 to TRBJ1-1; D may be TRBD1 (5 bases). V dropped 4 bases and J dropped 1 base, with 13 bases sitting between them. The CDR3 sequence is 15 residues long. Germline CDR1 MNHEY, CDR2 SMNVEV (reference sequence). The CDR3 loop reads CASSSYGQTNTEAFF. The CDR3 DNA follows: TGTGCCAGCAGTTCCTATGGACAAACGAACACTGAAGCTTTCTTT.

The chain joins TRBV5-1 to TRBJ2-3; 10 nucleotides match TRBD1. Germline lookup yields CDR1 SGHRS and CDR2 YFSETQ. The CDR3 loop spans 16 amino acids. Germline trimming cut 2 bases from V and 0 bases from J; bases unmatched to any gene: 3. CDR3 nucleotide sequence: TGCGCCAGCAGCTTACAGGGACAGGGGAGCACAGATACGCAGTATTTT. Protein product: CASSLQGQGSTDTQYF.

This clone was seen only a few times. V usage is TRBV4-1 and J usage is TRBJ2-1; 8 bases match TRBD2. CDR1 and CDR2 (germline): MGHRA, YSYEKL. V was clipped by 7 bases and J by 8 bases; unmatched bases: 13. The CDR3 spans 15 residues. CDR3: CASTPGLGRFDEQFF. The DNA of the CDR3 is TGCGCCAGCACCCCGGGACTAGGTCGATTCGATGAGCAGTTCTTC.

The chain combines TRBV27 with TRBJ2-2; D is possibly TRBD1 (6 bases). Germline CDR1 MNHEY, CDR2 SMNVEV (reference sequence). Trimming left V 4 bases short and J 0 bases short, with 18 bases between. The CDR3 is made up of 18 amino acids. This chain's CDR3 is CASSSPGLGQANTGELFF. CDR3 coding DNA: TGTGCCAGCAGTTCCCCCGGCCTGGGACAAGCGAACACCGGGGAGCTGTTTTTT.